This T cell receptor (beta chain) derives from a study of CD8 T cells in ankylosing spondylitis. Study results and caveats: Blood of patients with ankylosing spondylitis appeared to be characterized by a TCR beta motif of several highly homologous variants.

CDR1 is SGHTA, CDR2 FQGNSA, per germline. Trimming stripped 1 base from V and 5 bases from J, with 11 bases between. The CDR3 covers 14 residues. About this clonotype itself: Its cognate antigen is unknown.

TCRdb re-called the 5' RACE reads with MiXCR, one entry per CDR3 protein. The sample includes approximately 240,000 distinct CDR3 sequences, 20% to 30% of them seen just once. This sequence joins TRBV7-2 and TRBJ2-5; the D gene is possibly TRBD2 (6 bases). The specimen was blood, either unsorted or a sorted T cell fraction (not recorded which). The sequence was collected from a male donor with ankylosing spondylitis or in good health (not recorded which). This chain's CDR3 is CASSLGRGRETQYF. CDR3 DNA: TGTGCCAGCAGCTTAGGGCGGGGTCGGGAGACCCAGTACTTC.